The 20 T cell receptor beta chains below come from one sample, sequenced in a study of T cells in Graves' hyperthyroidism and ophthalmopathy. RNA transcripts gave rise to amplified TCR beta CDR3 regions. HTBI primers were the set used in a first-round RT-PCR of the TCR CDR3. TCRdb redid the calling of the multiplex PCR reads with MiXCR, one entry per CDR3 protein. The table lists 550,000 to 600,000 distinct CDR3 sequences, 12% to 15% of them singletons, with 6.5% to 9% in the top ten. Sequenced input: blood. The source is a woman between 18 and 30 years old with Graves' ophthalmopathy.

This clonotype has ten or more counts. The chain employs TRBV7-8 and TRBJ2-1; possible D gene TRBD2, 7 bases. The V end was cut by 1 base, the J end by 9 bases, with 16 bases between. The CDR3 loop spans 15 amino acids. The germline V gene encodes CDR1 SGHVS and CDR2 FQNEAQ. CDR3 DNA: TGTGCCAGCAGCTTAGTTGGCGGGAGCAGGGGTGAGCAGTTCTTC. It is translated as CASSLVGGSRGEQFF. Full variable domain (missing parts from reference TRBV7-8 and TRBJ2-1): GAGVSQSPRYKVAKRGQDVALRCDPISGHVSLFWYQQALGQGPEFLTYFQNEAQLDKSGLPSDRFFAERPEGSVSTLKIQRTQQEDSAVYLCASSLVGGSRGEQFFGPGTRLTVL.

In this sample, this clonotype turned up many times. V gene TRBV5-1 combines with J gene TRBJ1-1; D perhaps matches TRBD1 (5 bases). This CDR3 region has 14 residues. Looked up from germline, CDR1 is SGHRS and CDR2 is YFSETQ. With 4 bases removed from V and 2 bases from J, the gap between germline ends came to 12 bases. The CDR3 protein is CASSRLDRNTEAFF. The DNA of the CDR3 is TGCGCCAGCAGCCGACTTGACAGAAACACTGAAGCTTTCTTT.

V usage is TRBV29-1 and J usage is TRBJ2-7; possibly TRBD1 for D (5 bases). Trimming pared 2 bases from V and 0 bases from J, leaving 11 bases between. Germline V CDR1 and CDR2: SQVTM, ANQGSEA. The CDR3 length is 14 residues. For the CDR3, the DNA is TGCAGCGTTGAATCAGGGTTGAACTCCTACGAGCAGTACTTC. Protein: CSVESGLNSYEQYF.

This clonotype was observed at least ten times. The chain recombines TRBV7-9 with TRBJ2-7; 13 bases map to TRBD2. Looked up from germline, CDR1 is SEHNR and CDR2 is FQNEAQ (reference sequence). J gave up 4 bases and V 4 bases, and 10 bases lay outside the gene matches. The CDR3 is 17 amino acids. DNA for the CDR3: TGTGCCAGCAGCTCCTCGGCCGGGACTAGCGGGATTTACGAGCAGTACTTC. The encoded protein is CASSSSAGTSGIYEQYF.

Here the CDR3 DNA reads TGTGCCAGCAGCGGAGGACTAGCGGGAGAAGGACTCAATGAGCAGTTCTTC. Protein sequence: CASSGGLAGEGLNEQFF. The chain links TRBV7-8 to TRBJ2-1; 13 bases fit TRBD2. The germline gives CDR1 SGHVS, CDR2 FQNEAQ. V trimming: 5 bases; J trimming: 6 bases; junction bases outside the gene matches: 10. The CDR3 runs 17 residues.

Only a few counts were recorded for this clonotype. A read error may explain this, as a much larger clone is one base away. The rearrangement joins TRBV20-1 to TRBJ2-2; 14 bases match TRBD2. The germline V gene has CDR1 DFQATT and CDR2 SNEGSKA (reference sequence). The CDR3 length is 17 residues. The CDR3 DNA reads TGCAGTGCTAGGACTAGCGGGAGGGCCACGGGCACCGGGGAGCTGTCTTTT. The encoded protein is CSARTSGRATGTGELSF.

This clonotype was recorded a few times. The chain has TRBV19 and TRBJ1-1; 9 nucleotides line up with TRBD1. V trimming: 0 bases; J trimming: 1 base; junction bases outside the gene matches: 9. This CDR3 spans 18 amino acids. Germline lookup yields CDR1 LNHDA and CDR2 SQIVND (reference sequence). The CDR3 bases are TGTGCCAGTAGTATAGAAGCATATCGGACAGGGGAGAACACTGAAGCTTTCTTT. This translates into CASSIEAYRTGENTEAFF.

The CDR3 DNA reads TGTGCCTGGAGTGTATTACAAGACCAAGAGACCCAGTACTTC. Translation gives CAWSVLQDQETQYF. The chain joins TRBV30 to TRBJ2-5; no clear D. V lost 0 bases and J lost 0, with 8 bases in between. The CDR3 spans 14 residues. CDR1 is GTSNPN, CDR2 SVGIG, per germline (reference sequence).

This clonotype has at least ten counts. The J gene is TRBJ1-1, the V gene TRBV28; D call uncertain. The V end was cut by 6 bases, the J end by 1 base, with 12 bases between. There are 14 residues in the CDR3. CDR1 and CDR2 from the germline V gene are MDHEN and SYDVKM. DNA of the CDR3: TGTGCCAGCAGGCTCACAGCGCAGAACACTGAAGCTTTCTTT. Residues: CASRLTAQNTEAFF.

The table lists this clonotype with many counts. The chain couples TRBV12-3 or TRBV12-4 to TRBJ2-1; 7 bases agree with TRBD2. This CDR3 is 15 amino acids long. V lost 3 bases to trimming and J lost 7 bases; unmatched junction nucleotides: 9. CDR3 bases: TGTGCCAGCAGTTTGGAGGGGAGGGGTAGGAATGAGCAGTTCTTC. Encoded protein: CASSLEGRGRNEQFF.

This clonotype was seen ten or more times. The V gene is TRBV30, the J gene TRBJ1-2; D call uncertain. The germline V gene encodes CDR1 GTSNPN and CDR2 SVGIG (reference sequence). CDR3 length: 14 residues. Trimming pared 0 bases from V and 4 bases from J, leaving 12 bases between. The CDR3 sequence: CAWSVGGLFYGYTF. CDR3 DNA sequence: TGTGCCTGGAGTGTAGGAGGGCTCTTCTATGGCTACACCTTC.

In its sample, this clonotype was seen a few times. The chain joins TRBV19 to TRBJ2-1; 9 bases are a match to TRBD2. This CDR3 is 14 amino acids long. The germline gives CDR1 LNHDA, CDR2 SQIVND (reference sequence). V lost 8 bases and J lost 4; bases outside the gene matches: 6. The CDR3 is CASGSGRTYNEQFF. Here the CDR3 DNA reads TGTGCCAGTGGTAGCGGGAGAACTTACAATGAGCAGTTCTTC. The complete variable domain, with remaining parts taken from reference TRBV19 and TRBJ2-1, reads DGGITQSPKYLFRKEGQNVTLSCEQNLNHDAMYWYRQDPGQGLRLIYYSQIVNDFQKGDIAEGYSVSREKKESFPLTVTSAQKNPTAFYLCASGSGRTYNEQFFGPGTRLTVL.

This sequence joins TRBV24-1 and TRBJ2-5, with D possibly TRBD2 on 5 matching bases. This CDR3 is built from 14 residues. Trimming pared 2 bases from V and 2 bases from J, leaving 8 bases between. Germline V lookup: CDR1 KGHDR, CDR2 SFDVKD. The CDR3 DNA follows: TGTGCCACCAGTGATTCCAGGACTCAAGAGACCCAGTACTTC. Protein product: CATSDSRTQETQYF.

This clonotype was detected many times. V and J are TRBV6-2 or TRBV6-3 and TRBJ2-3; 13 bases fit TRBD2. The CDR3 is 16 residues long. The V gene end was trimmed by 6 bases and the J gene end by 3 bases; junction bases not matched to a gene: 6. Germline V lookup: CDR1 MNHEY, CDR2 SVGEGT. CDR3 DNA sequence: TGTGCCAGCAGGCACGGACTAGCGGGAGAAACAGATACGCAGTATTTT. Translation: CASRHGLAGETDTQYF.

This clonotype has at least ten counts. The V and J genes are TRBV2 and TRBJ1-5; D not resolved. The germline V gene has CDR1 SNHLY and CDR2 FYNNEI. V was pared by 4 bases and J by 0 bases, with 7 bases between. The CDR3 runs to 14 residues. The CDR3 sequence: CASSVRGSNQPQHF. CDR3 in DNA: TGTGCCAGCAGTGTACGGGGTAGCAATCAGCCCCAGCATTTT.

As to this clonotype: The junction departs from the called germline gene at one end, perhaps through a read error. V and J are TRBV7-7 and TRBJ2-7; D is ambiguous. Germline V gene data show CDR1 as SSHAT and CDR2 as FNYEAQ (reference sequence). The CDR3 is 18 residues long. DNA for the CDR3: TGTGCTAGCAGCTTTCGCATAGCCGCGGAGAAGGGCTTTTACGAGCAGTACTTC. This codes for CASSFRIAAEKGFYEQYF.

As concerns this clonotype: Sequence at one end of the junction differs from germline and may be a read error. This sequence joins TRBV4-2 and TRBJ1-1; no reliable D call. In germline, CDR1 is LGHNA, CDR2 YNFKEQ. This CDR3 has 15 residues. The CDR3 is CAGSQDGGGTTEAFF. CDR3 coding DNA: TGTGCCGGCAGCCAAGACGGAGGCGGAACCACTGAAGCTTTCTTT.

This clonotype was recorded a few times. This chain joins TRBV30 and TRBJ1-2, with 8 bases aligning to TRBD1. Per germline, CDR1 GTSNPN and CDR2 SVGIG (reference sequence). This CDR3 is 15 amino acids long. The ends lost 0 bases at V and 4 bases at J; junction bases unmatched: 7. DNA of the CDR3: TGTGCCTGGAGTGTAAGAGACAGGGGACCCTATGGCTACACCTTC. Amino acids: CAWSVRDRGPYGYTF.

The gene calls are TRBV28 and TRBJ2-2, with 9 bases matching TRBD1. The CDR3 length is 15 residues. CDR1 and CDR2 from the germline V gene are MDHEN and SYDVKM. Trimming at V came to 6 bases and at J to 4 bases, leaving 6 bases not matched to a gene. The CDR3 sequence is CASRGQGKSTGELFF. CDR3 bases: TGTGCCAGCAGAGGACAGGGGAAGAGCACCGGGGAGCTGTTTTTT.

This clonotype is a singleton in its sample. A much more abundant neighbour one base away suggests this may be a read error. Because it lacks the conserved phenylalanine or tryptophan at the end, this CDR3 is likely a read error. The rearrangement links TRBV30 to TRBJ2-5, with D unresolved. The CDR3 has 11 amino acids. In germline, CDR1 is GTSNPN, CDR2 SVGIG (reference sequence). V shed 1 base and J shed 4 bases, with 4 bases lying between them. In DNA, the CDR3 is TGTGCCTGGAGTGGCCTAGAGACCCAGTACCTC. Translation gives CAWSGLETQYL.